The rows below give T cell receptor beta chains drawn from one sample of a study of shared clonotypes between healthy human individuals. Produced via immunoSEQ multiplex PCR; TCRdb's table is partial and in-frame only. Counted here are more than 400,000 clones, 81% occurring once; the ten biggest clones make up roughly 13%. The sample was PBMCs. The receptor set was obtained from a woman in her forties in good health. Some clones in this sample may be carry-over from other donors' samples. Each CDR3 is given with its conserved first and last residue. The order of the fields is CDR3 protein, V gene, J gene.

CSVARLLKETQYF,TRBV29-1,TRBJ2-5
CASTQGDLRAYEQYF,TRBV6-6,TRBJ2-7
CASSPGVTGTEAFF,TRBV5-1,TRBJ1-1
CASSYSGVGGDTQYF,TRBV5-1,TRBJ2-3
CASSYGLTYEQYF,TRBV6-5,TRBJ2-7
CASRPPPTGSYSNQPQHF,TRBV28,TRBJ1-5
CASSPRDGTYEQYF,TRBV18,TRBJ2-7
CASSQSTGDVEKLFF,TRBV4-2,TRBJ1-4
CASSGRTASSYEQYF,TRBV7-8,TRBJ2-7
CASRMTGAGNTIYF,TRBV27,TRBJ1-3
CASSALQGAGNTEAFF,TRBV19,TRBJ1-1
CASSSVVVLAGGAGELFF,TRBV7-2,TRBJ2-2
CASSLRSLAYEQYF,TRBV27,TRBJ2-7
CASSHPGQGNTEAFF,TRBV11-1,TRBJ1-1
CASRLRSNTGELFF,TRBV5-1,TRBJ2-2
CASSPLNHRDSNEKLFF,TRBV2,TRBJ1-4
CASSRQGVIGELFF,TRBV27,TRBJ2-2
CASSPTGQVGQPQHF,TRBV18,TRBJ1-5
CASSLAQGGNTEAFF,TRBV5-4,TRBJ1-1
CASSPSGLLGGEQFF,TRBV18,TRBJ2-1
CASSLMPTDSYNEQFF,TRBV7-3,TRBJ2-1
CASSLNPGLGYNEQFF,TRBV5-1,TRBJ2-1
CASSQQGASNEKLFF,TRBV4-3,TRBJ1-4
CASSPARTSSETQYF,TRBV18,TRBJ2-5
CASSESDRFLGYEQFF,TRBV25-1,TRBJ2-1
CASSTRTGGGQETQYF,TRBV28,TRBJ2-5
CASSFRTSGRPTLNEQFF,TRBV7-8,TRBJ2-1
CASSASIQGGWDTQYF,TRBV5-1,TRBJ2-3
CASSLGLAGVTGELFF,TRBV16,TRBJ2-2
CASSLAPLRGLETQYF,TRBV11-2,TRBJ2-5
CASSPTRGGFYEQYF,TRBV5-4,TRBJ2-7
CASTSRKGPDGYTF,TRBV11-3,TRBJ1-2
CSGTGGYEQYF,TRBV20-1,TRBJ2-7
CASTRGGPTLDTQYF,TRBV2,TRBJ2-3
CASSETWGAETEAFF,TRBV6-1,TRBJ1-1
CASSARGTGNNEQFF,TRBV7-2,TRBJ2-1
CASSPGLAGTDEQFF,TRBV7-9,TRBJ2-1
CASRPGLAGGMGTQYF,TRBV2,TRBJ2-5
CASSPRTSGTDTQYF,TRBV2,TRBJ2-3
CASSLTLYYEQYF,TRBV18,TRBJ2-7
CASSPGPFEKLFF,TRBV7-2,TRBJ1-4
CATSRDGPKNIQYF,TRBV15,TRBJ2-4
CAWSPGTGYEQYF,TRBV30,TRBJ2-7
CASSSYGTGGGNQPQHF,TRBV27,TRBJ1-5
CAISAGTSGETQYF,TRBV10-3,TRBJ2-5
CASSLNRGTNEKLFF,TRBV7-7,TRBJ1-4
CASSESQGGYQETQYF,TRBV2,TRBJ2-5